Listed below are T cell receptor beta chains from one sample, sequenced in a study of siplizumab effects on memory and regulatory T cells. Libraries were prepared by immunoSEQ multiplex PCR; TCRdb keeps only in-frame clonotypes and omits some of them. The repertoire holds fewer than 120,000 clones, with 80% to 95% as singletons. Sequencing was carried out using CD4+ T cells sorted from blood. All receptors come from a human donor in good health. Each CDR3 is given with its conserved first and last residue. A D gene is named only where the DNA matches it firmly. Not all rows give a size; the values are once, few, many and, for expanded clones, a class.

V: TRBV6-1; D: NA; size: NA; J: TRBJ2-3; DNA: TGTGCCAGCACCCACAGGCCTAATCAAGAGGATACGCAGTATTTT; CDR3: CASTHRPNQEDTQYF
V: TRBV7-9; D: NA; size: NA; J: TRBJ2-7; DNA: TGTGCCAGCAGCTTCGGACTGGGCGAGCAGTACTTC; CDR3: CASSFGLGEQYF
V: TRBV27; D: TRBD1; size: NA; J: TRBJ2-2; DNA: TGTGCCAGCCGACCGAGGGACAGGCAAAACACCGGGGAGCTGTTTTTT; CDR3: CASRPRDRQNTGELFF
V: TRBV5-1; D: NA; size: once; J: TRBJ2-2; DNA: TGCGCCAGCAGGGGGCTAGACACCGGGGAGCTGTTTTTT; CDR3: CASRGLDTGELFF
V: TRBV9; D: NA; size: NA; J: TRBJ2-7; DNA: TGTGCCAGCTCCGCAGGGACATTGAACGAGCAGTACTTC; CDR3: CASSAGTLNEQYF
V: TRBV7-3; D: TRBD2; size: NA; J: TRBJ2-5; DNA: TGTGCCAGCAGCCCCCGAAGCGGGAGCGGGCAAGAGACCCAGTACTTC; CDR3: CASSPRSGSGQETQYF
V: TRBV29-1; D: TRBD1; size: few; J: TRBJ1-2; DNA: TGCAGCGTCGCACTACCCTGGGACAGGGGTCTTAGGGCAACCTATGGCTACACCTTC; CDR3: CSVALPWDRGLRATYGYTF
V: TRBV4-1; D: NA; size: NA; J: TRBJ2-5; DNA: TGCGCCACATCGGCCCCGGGCGGCGAGACCCAGTACTTC; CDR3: CATSAPGGETQYF
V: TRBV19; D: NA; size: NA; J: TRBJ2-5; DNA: TGTGCCAGTAGTACGAAAGGGACCCAGTACTTC; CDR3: CASSTKGTQYF
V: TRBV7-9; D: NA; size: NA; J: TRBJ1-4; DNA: TGTGCCAGCAGCTCCGGGGTGATTGGAGGATTTGAAAAACTGTTTTTT; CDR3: CASSSGVIGGFEKLFF
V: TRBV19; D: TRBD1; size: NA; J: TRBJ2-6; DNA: TGTGCCAGTAAGACAGGGGTTGCTGGGGCCAACGTCCTGACTTTC; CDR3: CASKTGVAGANVLTF
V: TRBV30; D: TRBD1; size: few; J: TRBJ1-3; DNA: TGTGCCTGGAGCCCAGGGGGATCGGGAAACACCATATATTTT; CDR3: CAWSPGGSGNTIYF
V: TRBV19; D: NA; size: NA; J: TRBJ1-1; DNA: TGTGCCAGTAATTTCCGGATCGGGGCGGCCGACACTGAAGCTTTCTTT; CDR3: CASNFRIGAADTEAFF
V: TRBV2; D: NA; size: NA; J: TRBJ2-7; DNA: TGTGCCAGCAGGGGACAAGCCTACGAGCAGTACTTC; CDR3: CASRGQAYEQYF
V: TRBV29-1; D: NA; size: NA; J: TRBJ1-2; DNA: TGCAGCGTGGGGGGATGGCAGAACTATGGCTACACCTTC; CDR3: CSVGGWQNYGYTF
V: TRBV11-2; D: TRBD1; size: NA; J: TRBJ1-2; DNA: TGTGCCAGCAGCTTAGGAGGTCTGCAGGGGGCGGGTGGCTACACCTTC; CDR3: CASSLGGLQGAGGYTF
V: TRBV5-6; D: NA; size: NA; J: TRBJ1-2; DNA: TGTGCCAGCAGCTTTGAGTCCTCTAACTATGGCTACACCTTC; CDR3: CASSFESSNYGYTF
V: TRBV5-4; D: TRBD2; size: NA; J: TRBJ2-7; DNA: TGTGCCAGCAGCTCGGTCAAGGGCGGGAGGAGCTCCTACGAGCAGTACTTC; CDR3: CASSSVKGGRSSYEQYF